This section outlines one T cell receptor beta chain sequence together with its context. Its antigen is currently unknown. The CDR3 length is 14 residues. The data were taken from a study of OX40 agonist ivuxolimab in advanced cancers. Background on the study: At 0.01 to 10 mg/kg, ivuxolimab was administered intravenously to patients every 2 weeks. Patients with prior anti-PD-1, anti-PD-L1 or anti-CTLA-4 therapy were eligible; 40% had some. Subjects had a mean age of around 60 years, with a range of roughly 23 to 79; more than 75% were male.

The protocol was immunoSEQ multiplex PCR, while the TCRdb copy is restricted to in-frame clones and leaves out a portion. Of 72,000 or so clones in the sample, about 85% are singletons; the top ten hold about 1.3%. Study findings and constraints: Expansion of clones was among the lowest in partial responders at 0.1-3.0 mg/kg.

The sample here was CD4+ or CD8+ T cells sorted from blood, taken in a trial of the OX40 agonist ivuxolimab. The V and J genes are TRBV21-1 and TRBJ1-5; no check of the table's D call, TRBD1, against the DNA was made. TRBV21-1 is a pseudogene segment. This clonotype was obtained from an adult with an advanced solid tumor such as melanoma, head and neck, liver or kidney cancer. The CDR3 DNA reads TGTGCCAGCAACCAGACAGGGCCCAATCAGCCCCAGCATTTT. It is translated as CASNQTGPNQPQHF.